The 20 T cell receptor beta chains in this list originate from one sample, sequenced in a study of prognosis after radiotherapy for stage I lung cancer. Multiplex PCR, run in two rounds, amplified TCR beta CDR3 from genomic DNA. Primers specific to each TRBV and TRBJ gene were used in first-round PCR. In TCRdb, the multiplex PCR reads were re-called with MiXCR into one record per CDR3 protein. The sample carries more than 20,000 distinct CDR3 sequences, roughly 43% recorded once. Sequencing was performed on PBMCs, taken before or after stereotactic body radiation therapy (not recorded which). These receptor sequences come from a donor of 50 years or more with non-small cell lung cancer.

This clonotype was observed at least ten times. V gene TRBV11-2 combines with J gene TRBJ2-4; the D call may be TRBD1 or TRBD2 (5 bases each). V lost 6 bases, J lost 0 bases, and 18 bases lay in between. Looked up from germline, CDR1 is SGHAT and CDR2 is FQNNGV. This CDR3 region has 17 residues. CDR3 sequence: CASRLRGLALAKNIQYF. CDR3 coding DNA: TGTGCCAGCAGGTTGAGGGGATTAGCTCTAGCCAAAAACATTCAGTACTTC.

This clonotype was seen many times. This chain links TRBV20-1 with TRBJ2-3, with a weak D call TRBD2 (5 bases). Germline CDR1 reads DFQATT; CDR2 reads SNEGSKA (reference sequence). Trimming removed 6 bases from V and 2 bases from J, with 15 bases in between. The CDR3 spans 14 residues. The CDR3 DNA is TGCAGTGCCGATTACACGGGAACCACAGATACGCAGTATTTT. Translated, it gives CSADYTGTTDTQYF.

Many counts were recorded for this clonotype. This chain connects TRBV11-2 to TRBJ2-5; 10 positions match TRBD1. Looked up from germline, CDR1 is SGHAT and CDR2 is FQNNGV. With V trimmed by 3 bases and J by 5 bases, 9 bases remained unmatched. The CDR3 has 16 amino acids. CDR3 DNA: TGTGCCAGCAGCTTCCCGGGACAGGGGTTTTTGGAGACCCAGTACTTC. This encodes CASSFPGQGFLETQYF. Full variable domain (outside the CDR3, taken from reference TRBV11-2 and TRBJ2-5): EAGVAQSPRYKIIEKRQSVAFWCNPISGHATLYWYQQILGQGPKLLIQFQNNGVVDDSQLPKDRFSAERLKGVDSTLKIQPAKLEDSAVYLCASSFPGQGFLETQYFGPGTRLLVL.

The CDR3 sequence is CASIQREAYNEQFF. The CDR3 DNA reads as TGTGCCAGCATCCAGCGGGAAGCCTACAATGAGCAGTTCTTC. The chain carries TRBV6-2 or TRBV6-3 and TRBJ2-1, with 7 bases aligning to TRBD2. Germline lookup yields CDR1 MNHEY and CDR2 SVGEGT. The CDR3 has 14 amino acids. V was clipped by 7 bases and J by 2 bases; unmatched bases: 5.

As to this clonotype: At one boundary the junction diverges from the germline segment, which might be a read error. The chain carries TRBV7-7 and TRBJ2-1, with TRBD2 identical over 11 bases. The germline V gene encodes CDR1 SSHAT and CDR2 FNYEAQ (reference sequence). The CDR3 has 14 amino acids. CDR3 DNA sequence: TGTGCTAGCAGCTCACTAGCGGGAGCCAATGAGCAGTTCTTC. It encodes CASSSLAGANEQFF.

This clonotype was detected many times. The V and J genes are TRBV5-1 and TRBJ2-7; 8 bases agree with TRBD2. The CDR3 has 16 amino acids. The junction had 9 bases not matched to a gene; V was cut back by 4 bases and J by 0 bases. In germline, CDR1 is SGHRS, CDR2 YFSETQ. The CDR3 loop reads CASSLGSGGFSYEQYF. CDR3 nucleotide sequence: TGCGCCAGCAGCCTGGGCAGCGGGGGTTTCTCCTACGAGCAGTACTTC.

This clonotype was detected ten times or more. The chain couples TRBV19 to TRBJ2-2, with TRBD1 matching over 8 bases. Trimming at V came to 1 base and at J to 7 bases, leaving 5 bases not matched to a gene. Looked up from germline, CDR1 is LNHDA and CDR2 is SQIVND (reference sequence). There are 15 residues in the CDR3. CDR3 sequence reads: CASSIARGPGGELFF. Written as DNA, the CDR3 is TGTGCCAGTAGTATAGCCAGGGGGCCTGGCGGGGAGCTGTTTTTT.

Ten or more counts support this clonotype. The V call is TRBV20-1, the J call TRBJ2-3; no clear D gene. The CDR3 has 16 residues. Germline assignment: CDR1 DFQATT and CDR2 SNEGSKA (reference sequence). Trimming removed 0 bases at V and 2 bases at J, with 15 bases between. Written as DNA, the CDR3 is TGCAGTGCTAGAGATGAGTCCCTGGGGTTCACAGATACGCAGTATTTT. The encoded protein is CSARDESLGFTDTQYF.

The rearrangement uses TRBV9 and TRBJ2-2; D is perhaps TRBD1 (6 bases). CDR3 length: 15 amino acids. V was clipped by 3 bases and J by 5 bases, with 14 bases between them. Germline CDR1 and CDR2: SGDLS and YYNGEE. Here the CDR3 DNA reads TGTGCCAGCAGCGCCCGGACAGTGGAAACCGGGGAGCTGTTTTTT. It codes for CASSARTVETGELFF.

This clonotype was observed many times. The CDR3 here is CAIRSGTHSYEQYF. The DNA for the CDR3 is TGTGCCATCCGATCCGGGACTCACTCCTACGAGCAGTACTTC. This chain joins TRBV28 and TRBJ2-7, with D perhaps matching TRBD2 (6 bases). The CDR3 has 14 amino acids. Germline V gene sequence: CDR1 MDHEN, CDR2 SYDVKM. Trimming shortened V by 10 bases and J by 0 bases, and 16 bases separated the two germline ends.

In its sample, this clonotype was seen many times. V gene TRBV18 combines with J gene TRBJ2-1; no reliable D call. Germline V gene lookup returns CDR1 KGHSH and CDR2 LQKENI. CDR3 length equals 15 residues. The V end was cut by 2 bases, the J end by 2 bases, with 10 bases between. CDR3 DNA sequence: TGTGCCAGCTCACCAGGGCAGTTTCCCTACAATGAGCAGTTCTTC. Encoded protein: CASSPGQFPYNEQFF.

The chain couples TRBV12-3 or TRBV12-4 to TRBJ2-3, with D perhaps TRBD2 (6 bases). V lost 7 bases and J 6 bases, leaving 23 bases between the germline ends. CDR3 size: 16 residues. This CDR3 is CASIPALGRRADTQYF. In DNA form, the CDR3 reads TGTGCCAGCATCCCGGCCTTAGGGAGGAGGGCGGATACGCAGTATTTT.

This clonotype was detected ten times or more. The V call is TRBV6-1, the J call TRBJ2-3; D is perhaps TRBD1 (6 bases). CDR1 and CDR2 (germline): MNHNS, SASEGT. Trimming left V 6 bases short and J 4 bases short, with 11 bases between. The CDR3 sequence is 13 residues long. The CDR3 DNA follows: TGTGCCAGCAGGAGAGAGGGGGCAGATACGCAGTATTTT. It translates to CASRREGADTQYF.

About this clonotype itself: A much larger clone lies one base from this, so it may be a read error. The J gene is TRBJ2-7, the V gene TRBV5-4, with D uncertain. V dropped 5 bases and J dropped 5 bases, with 14 bases sitting between them. Per germline, CDR1 SGHNT and CDR2 YYREEE (reference sequence). The CDR3 runs to 13 residues. CDR3 DNA: TGTGCCAGCAGACATGCCACCGGGCACGAGCAGTACTTC. As protein: CASRHATGHEQYF.

This clonotype occurred a few times. A read error may explain this, as a much larger clone is one base away. The CDR3 ends on some other residue instead of the conserved phenylalanine or tryptophan, so this is likely a read error. The J gene is TRBJ2-7, the V gene TRBV6-1; the match to TRBD2 covers 7 bases. Germline V CDR1 and CDR2: MNHNS, SASEGT. The CDR3 has 14 amino acids. V lost 6 bases to trimming and J lost 3 bases; unmatched junction nucleotides: 8. This CDR3 reads CASSSQRGLYEQYL. DNA for the CDR3: TGTGCCAGCAGCTCACAGCGGGGTCTCTACGAGCAGTACCTC.

This clonotype was recorded at least ten times. The chain links TRBV11-3 to TRBJ1-1; D is undetermined. This CDR3 spans 12 amino acids. V lost 3 bases, J lost 5 bases, and 7 bases lay in between. The germline V gene encodes CDR1 SGHNT and CDR2 YENEEA. For the CDR3, the DNA is TGTGCCAGCAGCTTGGGGTTGACTGAAGCTTTCTTT. Translated: CASSLGLTEAFF.

This clonotype was counted ten times or more. The chain employs TRBV14 and TRBJ2-1, with 7 bases lining up with TRBD2. Trimming at V came to 7 bases and at J to 4 bases, leaving 10 bases not matched to a gene. Germline V gene sequence: CDR1 SGHDN, CDR2 FVKESK. The CDR3 totals 15 residues. CDR3 DNA: TGTGCCAGCAATCCCGGGGCAGCGGGGTACAATGAGCAGTTCTTC. Its translation: CASNPGAAGYNEQFF.

As for this clonotype: A read error likely explains this, since a far larger clone differs by one base. CDR3 residues: CASSGQDAYEQYF. CDR3 coding DNA: TGTGCCAGCAGTGGACAGGACGCCTACGAGCAGTACTTC. V and J are TRBV6-4 and TRBJ2-7; perhaps TRBD1 as D (6 bases). V lost 4 bases and J 2 bases, leaving 9 bases between the germline ends. This CDR3 contains 13 residues. The germline V gene has CDR1 MRHNA and CDR2 SNTAGT.

In this sample, this clonotype turned up many times. The gene calls are TRBV3-1 and TRBJ2-7; D is undetermined. V was shortened by 0 bases and J by 5 bases, with 2 bases between the two germline ends. The CDR3 runs 11 residues. CDR1 and CDR2 from the germline V gene are LGHDT and YNNKEL (reference sequence). As DNA, the CDR3 is TGTGCCAGCAGCCAAGAAAACGAGCAGTACTTC. This sequence encodes CASSQENEQYF.

This sequence joins TRBV11-3 and TRBJ2-7; D perhaps matches TRBD2 (6 bases). This CDR3 contains 15 residues. The ends were cut back, 4 bases at V and 4 bases at J, with 17 bases in the middle. Germline V CDR1 and CDR2: SGHNT, YENEEA. CDR3: CASSWGTSCHYEQYF. The CDR3 nucleotides are TGTGCCAGCAGCTGGGGAACTAGCTGCCATTACGAGCAGTACTTC.